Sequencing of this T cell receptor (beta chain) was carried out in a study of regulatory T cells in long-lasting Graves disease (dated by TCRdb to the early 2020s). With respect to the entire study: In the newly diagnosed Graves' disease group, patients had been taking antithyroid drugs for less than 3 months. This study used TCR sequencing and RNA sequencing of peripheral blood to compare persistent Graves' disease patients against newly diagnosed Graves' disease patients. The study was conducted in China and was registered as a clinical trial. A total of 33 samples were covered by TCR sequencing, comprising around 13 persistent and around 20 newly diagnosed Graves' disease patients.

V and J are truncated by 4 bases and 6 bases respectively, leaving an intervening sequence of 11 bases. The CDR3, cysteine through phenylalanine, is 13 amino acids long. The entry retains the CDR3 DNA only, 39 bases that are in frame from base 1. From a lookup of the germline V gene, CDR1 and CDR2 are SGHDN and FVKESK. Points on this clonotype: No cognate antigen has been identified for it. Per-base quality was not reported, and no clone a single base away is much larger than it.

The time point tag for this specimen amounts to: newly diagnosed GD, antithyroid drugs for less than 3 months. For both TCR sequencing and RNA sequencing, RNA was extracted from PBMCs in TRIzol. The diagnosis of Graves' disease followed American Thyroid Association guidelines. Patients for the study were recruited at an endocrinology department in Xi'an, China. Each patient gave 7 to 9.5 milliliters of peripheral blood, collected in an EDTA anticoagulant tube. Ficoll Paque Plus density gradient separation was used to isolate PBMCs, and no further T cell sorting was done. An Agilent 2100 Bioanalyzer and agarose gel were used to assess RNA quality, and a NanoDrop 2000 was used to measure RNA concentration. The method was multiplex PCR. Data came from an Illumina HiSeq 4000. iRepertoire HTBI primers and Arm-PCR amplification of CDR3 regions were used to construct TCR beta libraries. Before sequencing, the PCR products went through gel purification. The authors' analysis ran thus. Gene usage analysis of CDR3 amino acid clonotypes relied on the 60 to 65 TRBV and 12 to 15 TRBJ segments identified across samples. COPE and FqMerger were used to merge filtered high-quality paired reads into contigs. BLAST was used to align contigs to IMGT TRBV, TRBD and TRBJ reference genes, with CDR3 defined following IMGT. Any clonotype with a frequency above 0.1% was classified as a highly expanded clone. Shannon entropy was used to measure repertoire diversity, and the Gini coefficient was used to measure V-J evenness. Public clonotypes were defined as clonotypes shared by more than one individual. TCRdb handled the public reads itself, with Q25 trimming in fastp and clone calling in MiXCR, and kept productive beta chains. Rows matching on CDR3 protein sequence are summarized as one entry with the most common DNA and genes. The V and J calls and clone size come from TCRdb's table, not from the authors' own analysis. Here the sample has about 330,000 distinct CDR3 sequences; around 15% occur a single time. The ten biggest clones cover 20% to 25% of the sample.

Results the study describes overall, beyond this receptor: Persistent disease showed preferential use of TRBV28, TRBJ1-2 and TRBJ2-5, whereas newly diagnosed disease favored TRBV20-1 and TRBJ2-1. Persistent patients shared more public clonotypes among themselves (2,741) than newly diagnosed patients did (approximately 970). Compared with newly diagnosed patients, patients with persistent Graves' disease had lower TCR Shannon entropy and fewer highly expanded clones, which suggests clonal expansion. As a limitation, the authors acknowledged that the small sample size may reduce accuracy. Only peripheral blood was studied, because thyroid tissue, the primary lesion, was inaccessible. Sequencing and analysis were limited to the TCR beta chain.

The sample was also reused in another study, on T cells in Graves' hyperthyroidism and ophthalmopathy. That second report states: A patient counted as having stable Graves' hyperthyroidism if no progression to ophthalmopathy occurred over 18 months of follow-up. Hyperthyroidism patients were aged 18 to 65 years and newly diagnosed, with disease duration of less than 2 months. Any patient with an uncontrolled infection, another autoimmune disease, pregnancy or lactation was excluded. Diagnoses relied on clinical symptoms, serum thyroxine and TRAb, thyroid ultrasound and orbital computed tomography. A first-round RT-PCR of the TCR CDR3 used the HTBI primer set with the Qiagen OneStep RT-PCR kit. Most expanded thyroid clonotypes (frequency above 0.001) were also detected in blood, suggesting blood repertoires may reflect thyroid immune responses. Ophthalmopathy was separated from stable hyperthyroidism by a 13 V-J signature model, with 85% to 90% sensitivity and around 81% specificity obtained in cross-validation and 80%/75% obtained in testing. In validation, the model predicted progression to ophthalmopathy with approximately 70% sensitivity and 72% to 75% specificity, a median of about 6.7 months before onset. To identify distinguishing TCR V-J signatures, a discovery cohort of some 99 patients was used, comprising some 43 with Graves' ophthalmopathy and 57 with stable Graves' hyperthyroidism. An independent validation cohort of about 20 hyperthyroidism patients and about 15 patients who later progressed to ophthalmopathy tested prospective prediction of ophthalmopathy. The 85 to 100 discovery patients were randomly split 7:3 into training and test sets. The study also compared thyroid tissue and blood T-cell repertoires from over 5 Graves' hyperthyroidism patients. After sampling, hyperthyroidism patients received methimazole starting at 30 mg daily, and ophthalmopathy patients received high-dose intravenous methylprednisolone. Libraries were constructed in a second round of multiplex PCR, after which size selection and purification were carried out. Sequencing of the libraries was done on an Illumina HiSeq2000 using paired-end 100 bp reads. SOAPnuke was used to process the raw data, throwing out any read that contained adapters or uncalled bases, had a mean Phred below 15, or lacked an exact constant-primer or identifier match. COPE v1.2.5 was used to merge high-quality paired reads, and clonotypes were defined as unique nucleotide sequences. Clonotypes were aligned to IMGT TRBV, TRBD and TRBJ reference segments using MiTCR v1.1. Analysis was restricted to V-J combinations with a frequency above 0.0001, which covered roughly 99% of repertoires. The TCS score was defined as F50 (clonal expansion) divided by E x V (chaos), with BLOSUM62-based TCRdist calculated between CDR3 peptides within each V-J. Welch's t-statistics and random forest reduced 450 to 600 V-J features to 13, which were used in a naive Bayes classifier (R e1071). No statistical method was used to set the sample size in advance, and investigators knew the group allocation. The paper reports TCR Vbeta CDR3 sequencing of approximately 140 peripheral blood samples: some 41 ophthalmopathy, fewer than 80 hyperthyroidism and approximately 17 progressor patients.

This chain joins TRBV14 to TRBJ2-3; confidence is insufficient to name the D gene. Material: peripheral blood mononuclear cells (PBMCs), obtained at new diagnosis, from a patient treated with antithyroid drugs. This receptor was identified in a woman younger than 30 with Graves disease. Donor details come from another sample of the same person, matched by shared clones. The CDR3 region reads CASSPHPGDTQYF. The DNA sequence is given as TGTGCCAGCAGCCCACACCCTGGGGATACGCAGTATTTT.